The 14 T cell receptor beta chains in this list originate from one sample, sequenced in a study of cytomegalovirus exposure and HLA in healthy donors. Vbeta (60) and Jbeta (13) primers were used in the PCR. Clones were read by immunoSEQ multiplex PCR, and TCRdb kept only the in-frame ones, dropping some. The sample lists tens of thousands of clones, 70% to 80% occurring once. What was sequenced was PBMCs. The receptors here all came from a woman aged 45-60 years in good health and CMV-seropositive.

V usage is TRBV9 and J usage is TRBJ2-3; 11 positions match TRBD2. V was clipped by 0 bases and J by 4 bases; unmatched bases: 4. CDR1 and CDR2 from the germline V gene are SGDLS and YYNGEE. The CDR3 length is 16 residues. The CDR3, as DNA: TGTGCCAGCAGCGTAGAGGGTAGCGGGGGGGCAGATACGCAGTATTTT. Amino acids: CASSVEGSGGADTQYF.

A few counts support this clone. V gene TRBV2 combines with J gene TRBJ2-7, with TRBD1 matching 10 bases. V shed 4 bases, J shed 3 bases, and the junction held 6 bases outside the gene matches. Germline loops: CDR1 SNHLY, CDR2 FYNNEI. The CDR3 has 15 residues. CDR3 DNA: TGTGCCAGCAGTGGAGTTGGGACAGGGGTCTACGAGCAGTACTTC. It encodes CASSGVGTGVYEQYF.

Concerning this clone itself: Other DNA sequences in this specimen translate into the identical CDR3. The gene calls are TRBV9 and TRBJ1-6, with 8 bases aligning to TRBD1. Germline CDR1 is SGDLS and CDR2 is YYNGEE. CDR3 length: 14 amino acids. V trimming: 0 bases; J trimming: 7 bases; junction bases outside the gene matches: 0. DNA for the CDR3: TGTGCCAGCAGCGTAGGACAGGGGAATTCACCCCTCCACTTT. It translates to CASSVGQGNSPLHF.

V usage is TRBV19 and J usage is TRBJ1-2; 9 bases align to TRBD1. In germline, CDR1 is LNHDA, CDR2 SQIVND (reference sequence). V shed 6 bases and J 2 bases; nucleotides not matched to a gene: 4. This CDR3 is built from 14 residues. Here the CDR3 reads CASSRDRGNYGYTF. The CDR3 nucleotides read TGTGCCAGTAGCCGTGACAGGGGGAACTATGGCTACACCTTC.

The chain joins TRBV6-5 to TRBJ1-1; D call uncertain. CDR1 and CDR2 (germline): MNHEY, SVGAGI. This CDR3 is built from 14 residues. The V end was cut by 0 bases, the J end by 7 bases, with 12 bases between. The CDR3 DNA sequence: TGTGCCAGCAGTTACTCGCGGTTTGAATTTGAAGCTTTCTTT. Translated, it gives CASSYSRFEFEAFF.

This chain uses TRBV4-2 with TRBJ2-7; 8 nucleotides line up with TRBD1. CDR3 length equals 15 residues. Germline V gene sequence: CDR1 LGHNA, CDR2 YNFKEQ. The J segment lost 6 bases and the V segment lost 1 base, leaving 8 bases of the junction unmatched. As DNA, the CDR3 is TGTGCCAGCAGCCAAGTGACAGGGGACCAGGGCGAGCAGTACTTC. This translates into CASSQVTGDQGEQYF.

The table lists this clone with a few counts. The chain carries TRBV7-9 and TRBJ2-3; D gene uncertain. Trimming stripped 5 bases from V and 3 bases from J, with 12 bases between. The CDR3 totals 14 residues. The germline V gene has CDR1 SEHNR and CDR2 FQNEAQ (reference sequence). CDR3 loop: CASSQTIGTDTQYF. The CDR3 DNA is TGTGCCAGCAGCCAGACAATTGGGACAGATACGCAGTATTTT.

The chain has TRBV28 and TRBJ2-3; D not certain. Trimming removed 6 bases at V and 7 bases at J, with 11 bases between. This CDR3 has 12 residues. Germline values: CDR1 MDHEN, CDR2 SYDVKM. As DNA, the CDR3 is TGTGCCAGCAGCCGCCTCCTAAATACGCAGTATTTT. Translated, it gives CASSRLLNTQYF.

This clone was picked up one time. The chain recombines TRBV15 with TRBJ2-1, with TRBD2 identical over 8 bases. After removal of 3 bases from V and 0 bases from J, the junction contained 7 bases not matched to a gene. Germline V gene data show CDR1 as LNHNV and CDR2 as YYDKDF (reference sequence). CDR3 length: 17 residues. The CDR3 loop is CATSSLAGRSSYNEQFF. For the CDR3, the DNA is TGTGCCACCAGCAGTCTAGCGGGTAGGAGCTCCTACAATGAGCAGTTCTTC.

This clone has just a few counts. V gene TRBV5-4 combines with J gene TRBJ2-7; TRBD1 is a possible D gene (5 bases). V lost 4 bases, J lost 7 bases, and 18 bases lay in between. CDR3 length: 14 residues. The germline gives CDR1 SGHNT, CDR2 YYREEE (reference sequence). CDR3 in DNA: TGTGCCAGCAGCCCCCGAGACAGCCCTATAGAGCAGTACTTC. Protein sequence: CASSPRDSPIEQYF.

The V call is TRBV4-3, the J call TRBJ1-4; 7 nucleotides align to TRBD1. Losses at the gene ends were 4 bases for V and 8 bases for J; bases not matched to a gene: 7. CDR3 length: 14 amino acids. The V gene's germline CDR1 is LGHNA and CDR2 YSLEER. The CDR3 loop is CASSPGQLGEKLFF. In nucleotides, the CDR3 is TGCGCCAGCAGCCCGGGACAGCTGGGGGAAAAACTGTTTTTT.

The chain links TRBV9 to TRBJ2-1; D perhaps matches TRBD2 (6 bases). CDR3 length: 16 residues. V was pared by 6 bases and J by 2 bases, with 18 bases between. Looked up from germline, CDR1 is SGDLS and CDR2 is YYNGEE. Written as DNA, the CDR3 is TGTGCCAGCACCTCTGCGGGTAGCGGCACCTACAATGAGCAGTTCTTC. It encodes CASTSAGSGTYNEQFF.

The gene calls are TRBV7-2 and TRBJ2-1; 8 bases align to TRBD2. Germline V gives CDR1 SGHTA, CDR2 FQGNSA. V lost 7 bases and J lost 2; bases outside the gene matches: 4. The CDR3 runs 14 residues. The DNA for the CDR3 is TGTGCCAGCAACGGGGGGGCCACCTACAATGAGCAGTTCTTC. Translating gives CASNGGATYNEQFF.

The chain couples TRBV2 to TRBJ2-1, with a tentative D call TRBD2 (5 bases). Trimming cost V 4 bases and J 8 bases, with 15 bases left between them. CDR1 and CDR2 (germline): SNHLY, FYNNEI. There are 14 residues in the CDR3. The CDR3 DNA is TGTGCCAGCAGTGTAATGGTCCACGGGGATGAGCAGTTCTTC. Translated, it gives CASSVMVHGDEQFF.